This T cell receptor (beta chain) was profiled in a study of a mutant IDH1 vaccine in newly diagnosed glioma. Study as a whole: Initiation of the vaccine course occurred 4-6 weeks after radiotherapy alone, or alongside temozolomide cycles.

Described time point: week 47, end of study. A single vaccine dose contained 300 ug of mutant IDH1 20-mer peptide, and topical imiquimod was used with it. Details on this clone: Its matching antigen is unknown.

This CDR3 is built from 16 residues. V was clipped by 4 bases and J by 7 bases, with 22 bases between them. CDR1 is MGHRA and CDR2 is YSYEKL in the germline V gene. TCRdb's copy holds only in-frame clones and misses some; the assay was immunoSEQ multiplex PCR. This table has 30,000 to 40,000 clones, 90% appearing once. This clonotype was sampled from a woman aged 40 to 50 with glioma. The chain recombines TRBV4-1 with TRBJ1-2; D may be TRBD1 (5 bases). The sample in question was PBMCs, obtained from a glioma patient whose treatment included an IDH1 peptide vaccine. The CDR3 nucleotides are TGCGCCAGCAGCCTAAGGCCCCGGGACTATGGAGGTGGCTACACCTTC. Translation: CASSLRPRDYGGGYTF.